Below are 10 T cell receptor beta chains sequenced from a single sample in a study of identical twins. In TCRdb, the 5' RACE reads were re-called with MiXCR into one record per CDR3 protein. Of about 530,000 distinct CDR3 sequences in the sample, nearly 15% were seen once. These data were also reused for a study on yellow fever vaccine responses in identical twins.

What was sequenced was CD4+ T cells sorted from blood. The receptors originated from a young woman in good health.

This rearrangement joins TRBV29-1 to TRBJ2-7; 10 bases match TRBD1. CDR1 SQVTM and CDR2 ANQGSEA come from the germline V gene. The CDR3 runs 13 residues. J was trimmed by 8 bases and V by 3 bases; bases with no gene match: 7. CDR3 nucleotides: TGCAGCGTTGAGGTGGACAGGGGGACAAAGCAGTACGTC. The encoded protein is CSVEVDRGTKQYV.

There are a few counts of this clonotype. The chain has TRBV24-1 and TRBJ2-3; 7 positions agree with TRBD1. J lost 4 bases, V lost 7 bases, and 7 bases had no gene match. Germline V gene sequence: CDR1 KGHDR, CDR2 SFDVKD. This CDR3 region has 14 residues. The CDR3 DNA is TGTGCCACCAGCTCATGGACAGGATCAGATACGCAGTATTTT. Translating it yields CATSSWTGSDTQYF.

This clonotype has ten or more counts. The rearrangement links TRBV4-1 to TRBJ1-2, with 8 bases identical to TRBD1. V shed 4 bases, J shed 2 bases, and the junction held 3 bases outside the gene matches. Germline-derived CDR1 and CDR2 are MGHRA and YSYEKL. The CDR3 runs 14 residues. This CDR3 is CASSRTGTNYGYTF. The DNA of the CDR3 is TGCGCCAGCAGCCGGACAGGGACGAACTATGGCTACACCTTC.

The genes are TRBV12-3 or TRBV12-4 and TRBJ1-1; TRBD1 might be the D (5 bases). Trimming took 7 bases from V and 4 from J, leaving 19 bases between them. CDR3 length equals 15 residues. Written as DNA, the CDR3 is TGTGCCAGCACCTCCTACGGGGGTAGGGGCACTGAAGCTTTCTTT. The encoded protein is CASTSYGGRGTEAFF.

This chain uses TRBV9 with TRBJ2-5; D is perhaps TRBD1 (5 bases). From germline, CDR1 is SGDLS and CDR2 YYNGEE. V was clipped by 3 bases and J by 5 bases, with 17 bases between them. The CDR3 sequence is 15 residues long. The CDR3 sequence is CASSGNPLGPETQYF. The CDR3 DNA reads TGTGCCAGCAGCGGTAACCCGTTGGGGCCTGAGACCCAGTACTTC.

This clonotype has only a few counts. This chain connects TRBV3-1 to TRBJ1-2; D unclear. Per germline, CDR1 LGHDT and CDR2 YNNKEL (reference sequence). The V and J ends lost 0 bases and 4 bases respectively, with 12 bases between them. The CDR3 covers 15 residues. The DNA for the CDR3 is TGTGCCAGCAGCCAAGATAGCCGGGGAAGCTATGGCTACACCTTC. As protein: CASSQDSRGSYGYTF.

The gene calls are TRBV4-2 and TRBJ2-1; TRBD2 is a possible D gene (6 bases). The CDR3 spans 16 residues. CDR1 and CDR2 from the germline V gene are LGHNA and YNFKEQ. Trimming took off 0 bases at V and 5 bases at J, with 14 bases between the two ends. CDR3 amino acids: CASSQESGRGHNEQFF. The CDR3 DNA reads TGTGCCAGCAGCCAAGAGTCCGGGCGGGGCCACAATGAGCAGTTCTTC.

This clonotype turned up a few times. The chain links TRBV7-9 to TRBJ2-3, with 10 nucleotides matching TRBD2. Unmatched junction bases numbered 13, after V lost 5 bases and J lost 5 bases. Germline CDR1 SEHNR, CDR2 FQNEAQ (reference sequence). The CDR3 spans 17 residues. CDR3 bases: TGTGCCAGCAGCCGTCCGCTTCTAGCGGGGGCGGTAGATACGCAGTATTTT. It is translated as CASSRPLLAGAVDTQYF.

This clonotype was found once. The CDR3 bases are TGTGCCACCAGTGATACTTCGGGAAATAGCGGGATGAGCGGGGAGCTGTTTTTT. Its protein is CATSDTSGNSGMSGELFF. This chain connects TRBV24-1 to TRBJ2-2; 8 nucleotides align to TRBD2. The CDR3 extends over 18 amino acids. Germline V lookup: CDR1 KGHDR, CDR2 SFDVKD. V was clipped by 3 bases and J by 7 bases; unmatched bases: 15.

This clonotype was recorded many times. The chain is built from TRBV5-1 and TRBJ1-2; D possibly corresponds to TRBD1 (5 bases). V was pared by 4 bases and J by 7 bases, with 17 bases between. The CDR3 has 14 residues. The germline gives CDR1 SGHRS, CDR2 YFSETQ. The CDR3 DNA reads as TGCGCCAGCAGCCCAGACTCCTCTGGGGCTGGCTACACCTTC. It translates to CASSPDSSGAGYTF. The variable domain in full, with the rest retrieved from reference TRBV5-1 and TRBJ1-2, is KAGVTQTPRYLIKTRGQQVTLSCSPISGHRSVSWYQQTPGQGLQFLFEYFSETQRNKGNFPGRFSGRQFSNSRSEMNVSTLELGDSALYLCASSPDSSGAGYTFGSGTRLTVV.